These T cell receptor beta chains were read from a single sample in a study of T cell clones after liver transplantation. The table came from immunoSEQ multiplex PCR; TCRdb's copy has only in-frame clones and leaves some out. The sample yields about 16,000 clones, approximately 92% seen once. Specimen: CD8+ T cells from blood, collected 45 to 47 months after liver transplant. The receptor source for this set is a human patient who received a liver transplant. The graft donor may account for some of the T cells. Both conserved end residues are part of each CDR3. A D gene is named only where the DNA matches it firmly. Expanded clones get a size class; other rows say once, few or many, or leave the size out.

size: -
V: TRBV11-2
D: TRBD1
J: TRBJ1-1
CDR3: CASSSPPTGALNTEAFF
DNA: TGTGCCAGCAGCTCCCCCCCGACAGGGGCTTTGAACACTGAAGCTTTCTTT

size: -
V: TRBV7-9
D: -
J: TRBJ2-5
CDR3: CASSFRGSQETQYF
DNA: TGTGCCAGCAGCTTTAGGGGATCCCAAGAGACCCAGTACTTC

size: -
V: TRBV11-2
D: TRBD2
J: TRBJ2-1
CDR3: CASTSGLAGDEQFF
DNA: TGTGCCAGCACCTCGGGACTAGCGGGGGATGAGCAGTTCTTC

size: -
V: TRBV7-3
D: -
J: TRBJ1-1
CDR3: CASSPGGLLEAFF
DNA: TGTGCCAGCAGCCCTGGGGGGCTCCTTGAAGCTTTCTTT

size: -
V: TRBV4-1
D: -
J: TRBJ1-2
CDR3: CASSGEYGYTF
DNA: TGCGCCAGCAGCGGGGAGTATGGCTACACCTTC

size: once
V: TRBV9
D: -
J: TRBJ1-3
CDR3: CASSAYPQGGSGNTIYF
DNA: TGTGCCAGCAGCGCCTATCCCCAAGGAGGCTCTGGAAACACCATATATTTT

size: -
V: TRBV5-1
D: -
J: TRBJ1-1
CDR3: CASSLTALANTEAFF
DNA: TGCGCCAGCAGCTTGACAGCCTTAGCGAACACTGAAGCTTTCTTT

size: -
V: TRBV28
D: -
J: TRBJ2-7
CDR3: CASSSPRAGLTYEQYF
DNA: TGTGCCAGCAGTTCTCCGCGGGCGGGACTCACCTACGAGCAGTACTTC

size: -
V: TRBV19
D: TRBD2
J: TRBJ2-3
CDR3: CASSLLAGDAADTQYF
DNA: TGTGCCAGTAGTCTCTTAGCGGGAGATGCTGCAGATACGCAGTATTTT

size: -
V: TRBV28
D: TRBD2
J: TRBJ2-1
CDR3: CASSLWTSGNNEQFF
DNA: TGTGCCAGCAGTTTATGGACTAGCGGGAACAATGAGCAGTTCTTC

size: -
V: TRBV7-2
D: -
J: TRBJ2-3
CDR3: CASSLEPRGSFGDTQYF
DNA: TGTGCCAGCAGCTTAGAGCCCAGGGGAAGTTTCGGAGATACGCAGTATTTT

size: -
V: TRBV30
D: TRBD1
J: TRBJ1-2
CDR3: CAWSVPENRGHFYYGYTF
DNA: TGTGCCTGGAGTGTACCGGAGAACAGGGGGCATTTCTACTATGGCTACACCTTC

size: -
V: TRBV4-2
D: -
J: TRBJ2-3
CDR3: CASSQAWLTADTQYF
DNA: TGTGCCAGCAGCCAAGCGTGGCTCACGGCAGATACGCAGTATTTT

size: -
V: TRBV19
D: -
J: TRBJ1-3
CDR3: CASSWRHTSSPGSDTIYF
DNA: TGTGCCAGTAGTTGGAGACATACAAGTAGTCCCGGATCTGACACCATATATTTT

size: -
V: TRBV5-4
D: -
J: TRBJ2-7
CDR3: CASIGHSPYEQYF
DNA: TGTGCCAGCATCGGCCACTCTCCCTACGAGCAGTACTTC

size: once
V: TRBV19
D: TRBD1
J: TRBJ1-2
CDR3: CASSVTGGYGYTF
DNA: TGTGCCAGTAGCGTCACAGGGGGCTATGGCTACACCTTC

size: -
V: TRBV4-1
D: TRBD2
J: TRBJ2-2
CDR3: CASSQGAGETGELFF
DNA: TGCGCCAGCAGCCAAGGAGCGGGAGAAACCGGGGAGCTGTTTTTT

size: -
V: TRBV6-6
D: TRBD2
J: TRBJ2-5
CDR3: CASHKRERAIETQYF
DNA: TGTGCCAGCCACAAGCGGGAGAGGGCAATCGAGACCCAGTACTTC

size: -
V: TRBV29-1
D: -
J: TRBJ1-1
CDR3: CGGLSNTEAFF
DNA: TGCGGGGGTCTGTCGAACACTGAAGCTTTCTTT

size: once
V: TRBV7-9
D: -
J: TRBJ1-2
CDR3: CASSLGLSQGEDGYTF
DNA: TGTGCCAGCAGCTTAGGTTTGTCCCAGGGCGAAGATGGCTACACCTTC

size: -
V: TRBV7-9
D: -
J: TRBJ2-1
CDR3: CASRLQMHSYNEQFF
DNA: TGTGCCAGCAGGCTACAAATGCATAGTTACAATGAGCAGTTCTTC

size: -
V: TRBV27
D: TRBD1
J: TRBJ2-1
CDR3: CASSPRTGRDEQFF
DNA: TGTGCCAGCAGTCCCCGGACAGGACGCGATGAGCAGTTCTTC

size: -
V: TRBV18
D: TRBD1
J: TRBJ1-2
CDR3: CASSPPRTGINYGYTF
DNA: TGTGCCAGCTCACCACCGAGGACAGGGATTAACTATGGCTACACCTTC

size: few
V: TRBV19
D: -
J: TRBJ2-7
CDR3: CASYPGPPYEQYF
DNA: TGTGCCAGTTACCCCGGCCCTCCCTACGAGCAGTACTTC

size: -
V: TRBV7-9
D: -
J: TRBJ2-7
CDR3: CASSLGVEPGTYEQYF
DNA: TGTGCCAGCAGCTTAGGGGTGGAACCTGGGACCTACGAGCAGTACTTC

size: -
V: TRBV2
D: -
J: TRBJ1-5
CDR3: CASSEGGSRVHSNQPQHF
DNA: TGTGCCAGCAGTGAAGGGGGTTCAAGGGTCCATAGCAATCAGCCCCAGCATTTT

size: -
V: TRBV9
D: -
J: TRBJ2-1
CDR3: CASSVGWAGKNEQFF
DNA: TGTGCCAGCAGCGTTGGGTGGGCGGGAAAAAATGAGCAGTTCTTC

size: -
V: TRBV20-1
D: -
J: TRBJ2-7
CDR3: CSAAVSYEQYF
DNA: TGCAGTGCTGCCGTCTCCTACGAGCAGTACTTC

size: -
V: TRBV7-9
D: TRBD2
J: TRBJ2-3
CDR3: CASSSVIGRGVDTDTQYF
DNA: TGTGCCAGCAGCTCTGTGATCGGACGGGGGGTTGACACAGATACGCAGTATTTT

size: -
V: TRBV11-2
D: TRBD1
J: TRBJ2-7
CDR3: CASSPDRAAYEQYF
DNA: TGTGCCAGCAGCCCTGACAGGGCGGCCTACGAGCAGTACTTC

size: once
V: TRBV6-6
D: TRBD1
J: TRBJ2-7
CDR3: CASSSIRDRISYEQYF
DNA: TGTGCCAGCAGTTCAATCCGGGACAGGATCTCCTACGAGCAGTACTTC

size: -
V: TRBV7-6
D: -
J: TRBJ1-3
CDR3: CASSLAQGTSFSGNTIYF
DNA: TGTGCCAGCAGCTTAGCGCAGGGCACCTCCTTCTCTGGAAACACCATATATTTT

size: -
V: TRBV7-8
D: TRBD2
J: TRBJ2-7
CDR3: CASSLARGSGIFYEQYF
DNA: TGTGCCAGCAGCTTAGCGCGTGGTAGCGGGATATTCTACGAGCAGTACTTC

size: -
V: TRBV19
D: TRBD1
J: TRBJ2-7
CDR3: CASSITLGQLSYEQYF
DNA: TGTGCCAGTAGTATCACTTTGGGACAGCTCTCCTACGAGCAGTACTTC

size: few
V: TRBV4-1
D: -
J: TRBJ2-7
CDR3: CASSISDSLSYEQYF
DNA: TGCGCCAGCAGCATCTCTGACAGCCTCTCCTACGAGCAGTACTTC

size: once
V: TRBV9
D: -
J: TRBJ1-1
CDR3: CASSLGPVGEAFF
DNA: TGTGCCAGCAGCCTGGGGCCGGTAGGTGAAGCTTTCTTT

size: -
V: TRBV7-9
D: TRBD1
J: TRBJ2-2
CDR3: CASSFLRGQNTGELFF
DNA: TGTGCCAGCAGCTTCTTAAGGGGGCAGAACACCGGGGAGCTGTTTTTT

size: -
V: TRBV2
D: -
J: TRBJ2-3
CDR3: CASSGYRLSTDTQYF
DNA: TGTGCCAGCAGTGGGTACAGGTTAAGCACAGATACGCAGTATTTT

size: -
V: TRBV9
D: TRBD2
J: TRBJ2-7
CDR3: CASSPKVSGSAYEQYF
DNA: TGTGCCAGCAGCCCGAAGGTTAGCGGGAGCGCCTACGAGCAGTACTTC

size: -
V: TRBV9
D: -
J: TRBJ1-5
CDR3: CASSFKTNQPQHF
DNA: TGTGCCAGCAGCTTTAAGACCAATCAGCCCCAGCATTTT

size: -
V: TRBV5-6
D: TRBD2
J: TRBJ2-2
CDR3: CASSLLAGEKNTGELFF
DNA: TGTGCCAGCAGCCTACTAGCGGGAGAGAAAAACACCGGGGAGCTGTTTTTT

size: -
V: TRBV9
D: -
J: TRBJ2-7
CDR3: CASSVAGESSYEQYF
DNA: TGTGCCAGCAGCGTAGCGGGAGAGAGCTCCTACGAGCAGTACTTC

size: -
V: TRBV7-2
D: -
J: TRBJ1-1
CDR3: CASSLAGGATEAFF
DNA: TGTGCCAGCAGCCTCGCCGGGGGTGCGACTGAAGCTTTCTTT

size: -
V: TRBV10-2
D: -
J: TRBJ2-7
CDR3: CASSQVGLAYEQYF
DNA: TGCGCCAGCAGTCAAGTTGGTTTAGCCTACGAGCAGTACTTC

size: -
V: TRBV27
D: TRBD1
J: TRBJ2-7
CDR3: CASWDRGKAYEQYF
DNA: TGTGCCAGCTGGGACAGGGGAAAGGCCTACGAGCAGTACTTC

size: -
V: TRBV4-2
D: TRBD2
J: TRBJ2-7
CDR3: CASSQESGSSYEQYF
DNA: TGTGCCAGCAGCCAAGAGAGCGGGAGTTCCTACGAGCAGTACTTC

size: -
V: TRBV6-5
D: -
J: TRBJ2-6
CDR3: CASSYSSSGANVLTF
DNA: TGTGCCAGCAGTTACTCAAGCTCTGGGGCCAACGTCCTGACTTTC

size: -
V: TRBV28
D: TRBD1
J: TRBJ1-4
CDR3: CASSSPGQGSNEKLFF
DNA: TGTGCCAGCAGTTCACCCGGACAGGGCAGTAATGAAAAACTGTTTTTT

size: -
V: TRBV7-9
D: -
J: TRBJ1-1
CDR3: CASSLASRNTEAFF
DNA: TGTGCCAGCAGCTTAGCATCCCGGAACACTGAAGCTTTCTTT

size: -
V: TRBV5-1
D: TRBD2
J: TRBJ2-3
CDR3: CASSPWTSGSTDTQYF
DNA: TGCGCCAGCAGCCCGTGGACTAGCGGGAGTACAGATACGCAGTATTTT

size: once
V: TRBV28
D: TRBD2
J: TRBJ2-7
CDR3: CASSLSRLAFGYEQYF
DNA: TGTGCCAGCAGTTTATCCCGACTAGCTTTCGGTTACGAGCAGTACTTC

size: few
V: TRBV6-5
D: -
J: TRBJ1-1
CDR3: CASSYAGVNTEAFF
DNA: TGTGCCAGCAGTTACGCCGGGGTGAACACTGAAGCTTTCTTT

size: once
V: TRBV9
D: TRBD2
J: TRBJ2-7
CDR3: CASSLSSGSYEQYF
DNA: TGTGCCAGCAGCCTCTCTAGCGGGAGCTACGAGCAGTACTTC

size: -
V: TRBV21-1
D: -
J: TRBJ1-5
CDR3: CASSERRKGGYSNQPQHF
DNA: TGTGCCAGCAGCGAACGACGGAAGGGGGGCTATAGCAATCAGCCCCAGCATTTT